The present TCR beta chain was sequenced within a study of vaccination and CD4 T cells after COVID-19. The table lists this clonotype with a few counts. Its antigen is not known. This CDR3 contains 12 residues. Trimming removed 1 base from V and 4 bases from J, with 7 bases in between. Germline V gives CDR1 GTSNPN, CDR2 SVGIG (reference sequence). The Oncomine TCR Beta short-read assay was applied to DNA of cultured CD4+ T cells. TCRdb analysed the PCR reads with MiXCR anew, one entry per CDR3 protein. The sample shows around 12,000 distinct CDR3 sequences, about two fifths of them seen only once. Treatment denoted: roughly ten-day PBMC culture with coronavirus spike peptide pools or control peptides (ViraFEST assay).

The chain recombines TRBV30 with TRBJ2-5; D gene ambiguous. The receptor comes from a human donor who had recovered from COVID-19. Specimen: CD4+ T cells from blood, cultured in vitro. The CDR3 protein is CAWSANRETQYF. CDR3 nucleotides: TGTGCCTGGAGTGCGAACCGAGAGACCCAGTACTTC.